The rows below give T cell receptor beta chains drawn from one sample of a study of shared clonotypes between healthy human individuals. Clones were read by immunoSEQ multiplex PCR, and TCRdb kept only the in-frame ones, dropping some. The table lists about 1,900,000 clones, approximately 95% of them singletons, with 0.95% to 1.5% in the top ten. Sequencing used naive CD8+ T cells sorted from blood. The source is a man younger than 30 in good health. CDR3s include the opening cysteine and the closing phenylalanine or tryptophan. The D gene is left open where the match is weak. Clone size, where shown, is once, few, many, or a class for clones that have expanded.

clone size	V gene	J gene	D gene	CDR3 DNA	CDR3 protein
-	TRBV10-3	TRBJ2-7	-	TGTGCCATCAGAGACTCAGGGAGCTCCTACGAGCAGTACTTC	CAIRDSGSSYEQYF
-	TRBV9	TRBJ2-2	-	TGTGCCAGCAGCGTAGAAGGGACTGCCCTAACCGGGGAGCTGTTTTTT	CASSVEGTALTGELFF
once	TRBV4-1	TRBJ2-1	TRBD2	TGCGCCAGCAGCCAAGGTCTAGCGGGAGCCGATGAGCAGTTCTTC	CASSQGLAGADEQFF
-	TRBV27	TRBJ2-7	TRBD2	TGTGCCAGCAGGGAGATCCTAGCGGGGGGTTCCTACGAGCAGTACTTC	CASREILAGGSYEQYF
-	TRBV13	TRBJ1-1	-	TGTGCCAGCAGCTCCGGGTCGAACACTGAAGCTTTCTTT	CASSSGSNTEAFF
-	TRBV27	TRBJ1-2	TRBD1	TGTGCCAGCAGTCTAAGCGGACAGGGGGTTCTTGGCTACACCTTC	CASSLSGQGVLGYTF
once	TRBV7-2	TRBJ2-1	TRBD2	TGTGCCAGCAGCTACCCATTGGAGCGGGAGGGTGACAATGAGCAGTTCTTC	CASSYPLEREGDNEQFF
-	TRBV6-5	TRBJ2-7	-	TGTGCCAGCAGTTACGCGGGACCTCCTGACGAGCAGTACTTC	CASSYAGPPDEQYF
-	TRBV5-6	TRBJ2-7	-	TGTGCCAGCAGCCAGGCCTCGTACGAGCAGTACTTC	CASSQASYEQYF
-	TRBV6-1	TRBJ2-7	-	TGTGCCAGCAGTGAACAGGGCTGGTACGAGCAGTACTTC	CASSEQGWYEQYF
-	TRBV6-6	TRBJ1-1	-	TGTGCCAGCAGTCCCGGATTCGGGGGGGTGAACACTGAAGCTTTCTTT	CASSPGFGGVNTEAFF
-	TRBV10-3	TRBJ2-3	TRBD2	TGTGCCATCAGTGAGGGGACTAGCGGGGATACGCAGTATTTT	CAISEGTSGDTQYF
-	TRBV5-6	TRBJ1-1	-	TGTGCCAGCAGCCCGATAGGGGGGAACACTGAAGCTTTCTTT	CASSPIGGNTEAFF
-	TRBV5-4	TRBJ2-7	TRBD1	TGTGCCAGCAGCTCGGGACAGGGGGCCCGAGAGCAGTACTTC	CASSSGQGAREQYF
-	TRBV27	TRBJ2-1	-	TGTGCCAGCAGTTTATCGGAATACAATGAGCAGTTCTTC	CASSLSEYNEQFF
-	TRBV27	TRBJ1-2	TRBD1	TGTGCCAGCAGTCCCTCTGGACAGGGATACTATGGCTACACCTTC	CASSPSGQGYYGYTF
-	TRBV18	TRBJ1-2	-	TGTGCCAGCTCACCAGGCATGGAGGTGTTGGGCTATGGCTACACCTTC	CASSPGMEVLGYGYTF
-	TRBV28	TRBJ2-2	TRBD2	TGTGCCAGCAGCCCCACCGGGGGGGGGACCGGGGAGCTGTTTTTT	CASSPTGGGTGELFF
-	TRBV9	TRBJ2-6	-	TGTGCCAGCAGCGTACGGACAGCAAGCTCTGGGGCCAACGTCCTGACTTTC	CASSVRTASSGANVLTF
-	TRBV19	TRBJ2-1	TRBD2	TGTGCCAGTAGGCCCTCGGGACTAGTGTCCCATGAGCAGTTCTTC	CASRPSGLVSHEQFF
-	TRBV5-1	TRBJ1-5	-	TGCGCCAGCAGCTTGGCCAGTAGCAATCAGCCCCAGCATTTT	CASSLASSNQPQHF
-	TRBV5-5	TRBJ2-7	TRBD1	TGTGCCAGCAGCTTGCTGGCAGGGGGATACGAGCAGTACTTC	CASSLLAGGYEQYF
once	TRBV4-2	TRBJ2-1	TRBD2	TGTGCCAGCAGCCAAGATCCGCTAGCGGAGTACAATGAGCAGTTCTTC	CASSQDPLAEYNEQFF
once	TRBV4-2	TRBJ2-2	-	TGTGCCAGCAGCCAAGAGGCCGCAACCGGGGAGCTGTTTTTT	CASSQEAATGELFF
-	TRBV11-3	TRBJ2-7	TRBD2	TGTGCCAGCAGCTTAGATCGGGGGGATCTGGAGCAGTACTTC	CASSLDRGDLEQYF
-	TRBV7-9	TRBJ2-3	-	TGTGCCAGCAGCCCGGGGAGTACAACGCAGTATTTT	CASSPGSTTQYF
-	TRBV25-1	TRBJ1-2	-	TGTGCCAGCAGCCTTAACTATGGCTACACCTTC	CASSLNYGYTF
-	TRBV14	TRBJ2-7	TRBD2	TGTGCCAGCAGCCCCCACCCGGGGGGGATAGGCTACGAGCAGTACTTC	CASSPHPGGIGYEQYF
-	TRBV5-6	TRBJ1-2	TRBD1	TGTGCCAGCAGCTACTGGACAGGGAACTATGGCTACACCTTC	CASSYWTGNYGYTF
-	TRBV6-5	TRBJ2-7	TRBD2	TGTGCCAGCAGTTACTCTGAAGGGGAGGGCGAGCAGTACTTC	CASSYSEGEGEQYF
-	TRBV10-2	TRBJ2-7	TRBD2	TGCGCCAGCAGTACTAGCGGGAGAATCGACGAGCAGTACTTC	CASSTSGRIDEQYF